Shown below are 19 T cell receptor beta chains from a single sample sequenced in a study of OX40 agonist ivuxolimab in advanced cancers. Clones were read by immunoSEQ multiplex PCR, and TCRdb kept only the in-frame ones, dropping some. Of around 19,000 clones in the sample, more than 80% were seen once. The starting material was CD4+ or CD8+ T cells sorted from blood, obtained in a trial of the OX40 agonist ivuxolimab. The receptor set was obtained from an adult with an advanced solid tumor such as melanoma, head and neck, liver or kidney cancer.

The chain joins TRBV7-9 to TRBJ2-7; the match to TRBD2 covers 8 bases. V gave up 5 bases and J gave up 4 bases; unmatched junction bases: 10. Germline V gene lookup returns CDR1 SEHNR and CDR2 FQNEAQ (reference sequence). The CDR3 extends over 15 amino acids. CDR3 protein: CASSPYQAGVYEQYF. In DNA form, the CDR3 reads TGTGCCAGCAGCCCCTACCAAGCGGGGGTTTACGAGCAGTACTTC.

This clone showed up just a few times. The rearrangement joins TRBV5-4 to TRBJ2-2; 7 bases fit TRBD2. Trimming took 2 bases from V and 5 from J; bases not matched to a gene: 6. Germline-derived CDR1 and CDR2 are SGHNT and YYREEE (reference sequence). The CDR3 spans 15 residues. DNA of the CDR3: TGTGCCAGCAGCTTATTGGCGGGAGTTACCGGGGAGCTGTTTTTT. Protein: CASSLLAGVTGELFF.

The V and J genes are TRBV19 and TRBJ2-6; TRBD1 matches 7 bases. The ends lost 6 bases at V and 1 base at J; junction bases unmatched: 3. Germline V lookup: CDR1 LNHDA, CDR2 SQIVND (reference sequence). The CDR3 runs 15 residues. CDR3 in amino acids: CASRLTGSGANVLTF. The CDR3 DNA reads TGTGCCAGTAGGTTGACAGGGTCTGGGGCCAACGTCCTGACTTTC.

The V and J genes are TRBV18 and TRBJ2-3; the D is unclear. Germline V CDR1 and CDR2: KGHSH, LQKENI. The CDR3 has 12 amino acids. The V and J ends lost 3 bases and 9 bases respectively, with 10 bases between them. CDR3 amino acids: CASSPDQGTQYF. The CDR3 nucleotides read TGTGCCAGCTCACCGGACCAAGGGACGCAGTATTTT.

CDR3 bases: TGTGCCAGCAGCTCCCCGGGAGGCAGGTACCTCACCGGGGAGCTGTTTTTT. Its translation is CASSSPGGRYLTGELFF. The V and J genes are TRBV27 and TRBJ2-2, with 7 bases matching TRBD2. CDR3 length equals 17 residues. With 6 bases clipped from V and 4 bases from J, the junction kept 14 bases outside the gene matches. Germline CDR1 MNHEY, CDR2 SMNVEV (reference sequence).

This clone was detected only a few times. This rearrangement joins TRBV6-5 to TRBJ2-1, with a tentative D call TRBD2 (6 bases). In germline, CDR1 is MNHEY, CDR2 SVGAGI. V was trimmed by 5 bases and J by 1 base, leaving 12 bases between them. CDR3 length: 15 amino acids. This CDR3 reads CASSPGGVSYNEQFF. CDR3 DNA sequence: TGTGCCAGCAGTCCCGGCGGGGTTTCCTACAATGAGCAGTTCTTC.

This clone has just one count. The genes are TRBV27 and TRBJ2-2; D tentatively reads TRBD1 or TRBD2 (5 bases each). Germline CDR1 is MNHEY and CDR2 is SMNVEV (reference sequence). The CDR3 sequence is 14 residues long. V lost 2 bases to trimming and J lost 7 bases, with 11 bases between them. The CDR3 sequence is CASSLQGAGGELFF. CDR3 in DNA: TGTGCCAGCAGTTTACAAGGGGCGGGCGGGGAGCTGTTTTTT.

This chain connects TRBV4-2 to TRBJ1-5; D is possibly TRBD1 (5 bases). The CDR3 is 15 amino acids. In germline, CDR1 is LGHNA, CDR2 YNFKEQ. Trimming shortened V by 3 bases and J by 5 bases, and 14 bases separated the two germline ends. DNA for the CDR3: TGTGCCAGCAGCCACCTTGGGAGGGGAGATCAGCCCCAGCATTTT. Translation: CASSHLGRGDQPQHF.

This chain uses TRBV27 with TRBJ2-5; 8 nucleotides align to TRBD1. Germline lookup yields CDR1 MNHEY and CDR2 SMNVEV (reference sequence). CDR3 length equals 14 residues. After removal of 3 bases from V and 7 bases from J, the junction contained 7 bases not matched to a gene. The CDR3: CASSFGQGGLTQYF. The CDR3 coding sequence is TGTGCCAGCAGTTTCGGACAGGGTGGTTTGACCCAGTACTTC.

The genes are TRBV9 and TRBJ2-7; no firm D call. The CDR3 is made up of 14 amino acids. CDR1 is SGDLS and CDR2 is YYNGEE in the germline V gene. Trimming stripped 4 bases from V and 2 bases from J, with 13 bases between. CDR3 sequence: CASSLGRAAYEQYF. The CDR3 nucleotides read TGTGCCAGCAGCCTTGGCCGAGCCGCCTACGAGCAGTACTTC. Together with reference TRBV9 and TRBJ2-7, the CDR3 gives the full variable domain: DSGVTQTPKHLITATGQRVTLRCSPRSGDLSVYWYQQSLDQGLQFLIQYYNGEERAKGNILERFSAQQFPDLHSELNLSSLELGDSALYFCASSLGRAAYEQYFGPGTRLTVT.

The chain is built from TRBV9 and TRBJ2-2, with 8 positions matching TRBD1. The germline V gene encodes CDR1 SGDLS and CDR2 YYNGEE. V gave up 0 bases and J gave up 3 bases; unmatched junction bases: 7. The CDR3 is made up of 17 amino acids. The CDR3 here is CASSVARDRKYTGELFF. For the CDR3, the DNA is TGTGCCAGCAGCGTAGCCCGGGACAGGAAGTACACCGGGGAGCTGTTTTTT.

The J gene is TRBJ1-4, the V gene TRBV27; 7 bases are a match to TRBD1. In germline, CDR1 is MNHEY, CDR2 SMNVEV (reference sequence). J was trimmed by 7 bases and V by 0 bases; bases with no gene match: 5. The length of the CDR3 is 15 residues. CDR3 in DNA: TGTGCCAGCAGTTTATCGTCAGGGGGTGGTGAAAAACTGTTTTTT. Its translation is CASSLSSGGGEKLFF.

This rearrangement joins TRBV6-1 to TRBJ2-7; D perhaps matches TRBD2 (6 bases). V dropped 4 bases and J dropped 6 bases, with 7 bases sitting between them. The CDR3 consists of 11 residues. The germline CDR1 and CDR2 sequences are MNHNS and SASEGT. The chain's CDR3 is CASSVGLEQYF. The CDR3 DNA follows: TGTGCCAGCAGTGTGGGACTCGAGCAGTACTTC.

The chain is built from TRBV7-6 and TRBJ2-3, with a possible D match to TRBD2 (5 bases). Germline loops: CDR1 SGHVS, CDR2 FNYEAQ. The V end was cut by 0 bases, the J end by 1 base, with 5 bases between. The CDR3 is 14 amino acids. Written as DNA, the CDR3 is TGTGCCAGCAGCTTAGCGGGAGGCACAGATACGCAGTATTTT. It codes for CASSLAGGTDTQYF. Variable domain in full (rest from reference TRBV7-6 and TRBJ2-3): GAGVSQSPRYKVTKRGQDVALRCDPISGHVSLYWYRQALGQGPEFLTYFNYEAQQDKSGLPNDRFSAERPEGSISTLTIQRTEQRDSAMYRCASSLAGGTDTQYFGPGTRLTVL.

This clone has only one observation. This rearrangement joins TRBV5-1 to TRBJ1-5; 9 bases match TRBD1. This CDR3 region has 15 residues. The germline V gene has CDR1 SGHRS and CDR2 YFSETQ. Trimming took 4 bases from V and 6 from J; bases not matched to a gene: 8. The CDR3, as DNA: TGCGCCAGCAGCGCGGAGGGACAGGGAGGTCAGCCCCAGCATTTT. Its translation is CASSAEGQGGQPQHF.

CDR3 coding DNA: TGTGCCATCATGGAAAGAGGAGGGTTGAACGAGCAGTACTTC. Encoded protein: CAIMERGGLNEQYF. This chain connects TRBV10-3 to TRBJ2-7; possibly TRBD2 for D (6 bases). V was cut by 7 bases and J by 5 bases, with 18 bases left in between. CDR1 is ENHRY, CDR2 SYGVKD, per germline. The CDR3 has 14 residues.

The chain links TRBV6-1 to TRBJ2-5; 7 bases are a match to TRBD1. CDR3 size: 13 residues. The V gene end was trimmed by 5 bases and the J gene end by 3 bases; junction bases not matched to a gene: 3. The germline V gene has CDR1 MNHNS and CDR2 SASEGT. The CDR3 is CASSFGTEETQYF. CDR3 nucleotides: TGTGCCAGCAGTTTCGGGACAGAAGAGACCCAGTACTTC.

V is TRBV27 and J is TRBJ2-2; unclear D gene. V was trimmed by 6 bases and J by 3 bases, leaving 14 bases between them. The length of the CDR3 is 15 residues. The germline V gene has CDR1 MNHEY and CDR2 SMNVEV (reference sequence). DNA for the CDR3: TGTGCCAGCAGCCTAGGCACTTCTTACACCGGGGAGCTGTTTTTT. Translation: CASSLGTSYTGELFF.

This clone was detected once. The chain couples TRBV7-9 to TRBJ1-1, with D maybe TRBD1 (5 bases). The CDR3 covers 12 residues. V lost 8 bases to trimming and J lost 8 bases, with 15 bases between them. Germline CDR1 and CDR2: SEHNR and FQNEAQ (reference sequence). CDR3 bases: TGTGCCAGCCAGACAGACCTTTTGGAAGCTTTCTTT. Translating it yields CASQTDLLEAFF.